The present TCR beta chain was sequenced within a study of beta chain features in type 1 diabetes. On the study more broadly: On cell yields, gender and age, patients and healthy donors were similar. Summed over all samples, the examined sorted cells came to more than 85 million.

This clone was found a few times. Its target is unknown. Every bit of the isolated RNA underwent reverse transcription, so sequencing read expressed TCRB transcripts. Data came from immunoSEQ multiplex PCR; TCRdb stores just in-frame clones and leaves some out. The sample lists 310,000 or so clones; around 9.3% were seen once. Study observations and caveats: People with Type 1 diabetes carried modestly yet significantly shorter TCRB CDR3s in all four CD4+ subsets. Patients showed naive, central memory and Treg TCRB repertoires that appeared more similar than those of healthy donors.

Sorting of CD4+ naive, central memory, regulatory and stem cell-like memory cells was performed via CD45RO/CCR7/CD25/CD127/CD95/CD27. The CDR3 runs 12 residues. The germline V and J ends were trimmed by 5 bases and 4 bases, with 12 bases remaining between them. Germline V gene lookup returns CDR1 SQVTM and CDR2 ANQGSEA. The sequence was collected from a man aged 25-40 years with type 1 diabetes. Sequencing was done on a sample of central memory CD4+ T cells from blood. The chain links TRBV29-1 to TRBJ2-7; D not certain. CDR3: CSVYQDTYEQYF. CDR3 in DNA: TGCAGCGTTTACCAAGACACTTACGAGCAGTACTTC.